One T cell receptor (beta chain) is described in this entry. The antigen is unknown. Some clones are missing from TCRdb's copy, which holds only in-frame ones; the method was immunoSEQ multiplex PCR. The sample carries 50,000 to 65,000 clones, roughly 80% recorded once. The junction had 6 bases not matched to a gene; V was cut back by 3 bases and J by 4 bases. This CDR3 has 16 amino acids. Per germline, CDR1 SGHRS and CDR2 YFSETQ. These data come from a study of vaccination effects on CD4 cells after COVID-19. General study results and limits: The study had few convalescent patients and no early post-infection timepoints. In the late period after vaccination, infection- and vaccine-induced clones contracted markedly.

Expansion of antigen-specific CD4+ T cells with viral peptide pools was carried out by the ViraFEST assay before sequencing. The culture ran for 9 to 11 days, and then CD4+ T cells were isolated. Recipients of the vaccine had no prior SARS-CoV-2 infection and negative nucleocapsid antibodies. Cultures used roughly 2 million PBMC per well, about 10 IU/ml IL-2 and approximately 10 ug/ml peptides. The sample was CD4+ T cells from PBMCs cultured with HCoV-229E spike peptides, taken before COVID-19 vaccination. The gene calls are TRBV5-1 and TRBJ2-5, with TRBD2 matching 13 bases. The receptor was derived from a human donor who received a COVID-19 vaccine. CDR3 region: CASSSGWTSGGETQYF. The DNA for the CDR3 is TGCGCCAGCAGCTCGGGCTGGACTAGCGGGGGAGAGACCCAGTACTTC.